What follows are 8 T cell receptor beta chains derived from one specimen sequenced in a study of cytomegalovirus exposure and HLA in healthy donors. The study ran its PCR with 60 Vbeta and 13 Jbeta primers. Assay: immunoSEQ multiplex PCR; the TCRdb copy retains only in-frame clones and omits some. The data hold some 140,000 clones, with around 77% observed a single time. Source material: PBMCs. The receptors stem from a woman in her sixties in good health and CMV-seronegative.

The chain joins TRBV7-3 to TRBJ2-2, with TRBD2 as a possible D gene (5 bases). The CDR3 runs to 16 residues. V was shortened by 1 base and J by 3 bases, with 12 bases between the two germline ends. The germline CDR1 and CDR2 sequences are SGHTA and FQGTGA. The CDR3 region is CASSLSSGMDTGELFF. The CDR3 bases are TGTGCCAGCAGCTTAAGTTCGGGGATGGACACCGGGGAGCTGTTTTTT.

DNA of the CDR3: TGTGCCAGCAGCTCCACAGGGATCGCTAATGAGCAGTTCTTC. Encoded protein: CASSSTGIANEQFF. The J gene is TRBJ2-1, the V gene TRBV7-3; D is perhaps TRBD1 (6 bases). This CDR3 has 14 amino acids. Germline lookup yields CDR1 SGHTA and CDR2 FQGTGA. Trimming stripped 4 bases from V and 7 bases from J, with 14 bases between.

The rearrangement links TRBV5-1 to TRBJ1-1, with D perhaps TRBD1 (5 bases). This CDR3 has 14 amino acids. CDR1 and CDR2 from the germline V gene are SGHRS and YFSETQ. V lost 0 bases and J 7 bases, leaving 13 bases between the germline ends. CDR3 loop: CASSLEGLEGEAFF. Written as DNA, the CDR3 is TGCGCCAGCAGCTTGGAGGGGTTGGAGGGTGAAGCTTTCTTT.

The V gene is TRBV29-1, the J gene TRBJ2-7; D possibly corresponds to TRBD2 (5 bases). Trimming took off 0 bases at V and 6 bases at J, with 12 bases between the two ends. Germline CDR1 and CDR2: SQVTM and ANQGSEA. The CDR3 sequence is 13 residues long. This CDR3 is CSVEDNSSGEQYF. CDR3 sequence (DNA): TGCAGCGTTGAAGATAACTCCAGCGGCGAGCAGTACTTC.

This CDR3 is CASSLGQRLAKNIQYF. In DNA form, the CDR3 reads TGCGCCAGCAGCTTAGGACAGAGGCTAGCCAAAAACATTCAGTACTTC. The chain joins TRBV5-1 to TRBJ2-4; tentatively, D is TRBD1 (6 bases). Germline lookup yields CDR1 SGHRS and CDR2 YFSETQ. V was trimmed by 2 bases and J by 0 bases, leaving 12 bases between them. This CDR3 spans 16 amino acids.

To note about this clone: Additional DNA sequences in this sample encode the identical CDR3. The V gene is TRBV18, the J gene TRBJ2-7; D unclear. Trimming took 3 bases from V and 0 from J, leaving 3 bases between them. Germline CDR1 is KGHSH and CDR2 is LQKENI. The length of the CDR3 is 12 residues. The CDR3 nucleotides are TGTGCCAGCTCACCGAGCTCCTACGAGCAGTACTTC. This translates into CASSPSSYEQYF.

The chain links TRBV7-8 to TRBJ2-7; the D gene is possibly TRBD1 (6 bases). V was clipped by 5 bases and J by 2 bases, with 13 bases between them. The CDR3 has 14 residues. The V gene's germline CDR1 is SGHVS and CDR2 FQNEAQ. The CDR3 DNA sequence: TGTGCCAGCAGCCCCCGGGACACCGCCTACGAGCAGTACTTC. Its protein product is CASSPRDTAYEQYF.

V usage is TRBV5-1 and J usage is TRBJ1-1, with D hard to call. V was pared by 2 bases and J by 1 base, with 6 bases between. Germline V lookup: CDR1 SGHRS, CDR2 YFSETQ. The CDR3 is 13 residues long. The CDR3 here is CASSLQTNTEAFF. The CDR3 DNA reads as TGCGCCAGCAGCTTACAGACGAACACTGAAGCTTTCTTT.